These 20 T cell receptor beta chains originate from one sample sequenced in a study of shared clonotypes between healthy human individuals. Method: immunoSEQ multiplex PCR; TCRdb's copy keeps in-frame clones and lacks some. The data hold 2 million to 2.5 million clones, with approximately 96% observed a single time. The sequenced material came from naive CD4+ T cells sorted from blood. Subset of the sample: CD45RA+ positively selected. Receptor source: a man between 18 and 29 years old in good health.

This rearrangement joins TRBV11-2 to TRBJ2-2; 9 bases map to TRBD1. This CDR3 has 15 amino acids. Germline assignment: CDR1 SGHAT and CDR2 FQNNGV. The J segment lost 2 bases and the V segment lost 6 bases, leaving 4 bases of the junction unmatched. CDR3 nucleotides: TGTGCCAGCAGGAGGGACAGGGCTAACACCGGGGAGCTGTTTTTT. Amino acids: CASRRDRANTGELFF.

V usage is TRBV10-3 and J usage is TRBJ2-3, with TRBD2 matching over 7 bases. V lost 10 bases, J lost 3 bases, and 7 bases stayed unmatched. Germline V gene lookup returns CDR1 ENHRY and CDR2 SYGVKD. The CDR3 covers 13 residues. The CDR3 here is CATRDYTTDTQYF. The CDR3 bases are TGTGCCACCAGGGACTACACAACAGATACGCAGTATTTT.

The chain joins TRBV5-4 to TRBJ1-6; 12 bases agree with TRBD1. Germline V CDR1 and CDR2: SGHNT, YYREEE (reference sequence). CDR3 size: 15 residues. Unmatched junction bases numbered 4, after V lost 4 bases and J lost 8 bases. The CDR3 here is CASSPGTGGDSPLHF. CDR3 in DNA: TGTGCCAGCAGCCCCGGGACAGGGGGCGATTCACCCCTCCACTTT.

This sequence joins TRBV5-1 and TRBJ1-2; weak D call: TRBD1 (6 bases). Germline CDR1 reads SGHRS; CDR2 reads YFSETQ. Trimming cost V 0 bases and J 3 bases, with 12 bases left between them. This CDR3 is 15 amino acids long. This CDR3 reads CASSLDAGEHYGYTF. The CDR3 DNA reads TGCGCCAGCAGCTTGGACGCAGGGGAGCACTATGGCTACACCTTC.

The chain carries TRBV4-1 and TRBJ1-1; D gene unclear. The V end lost 5 bases, the J end lost 4 bases, and 14 bases lay between the germline ends. CDR1 MGHRA and CDR2 YSYEKL come from the germline V gene. This CDR3 contains 14 residues. The CDR3 reads CASSGTSVGTEAFF. As DNA, the CDR3 is TGCGCCAGCAGCGGCACTTCGGTTGGCACTGAAGCTTTCTTT.

A remark on this clone: This sample includes further DNA sequences coding for the same CDR3. The J gene is TRBJ1-1, the V gene TRBV2; perhaps TRBD1 as D (5 bases). V was trimmed by 6 bases and J by 5 bases, leaving 10 bases between them. Germline loops: CDR1 SNHLY, CDR2 FYNNEI. The CDR3 has 12 residues. The CDR3 coding sequence is TGTGCCAGCAGCGGGGGGGGAACTGAAGCTTTCTTT. Protein: CASSGGGTEAFF. The variable domain in full, with the rest retrieved from reference TRBV2 and TRBJ1-1, is EPEVTQTPSHQVTQMGQEVILRCVPISNHLYFYWYRQILGQKVEFLVSFYNNEISEKSEIFDDQFSVERPDGSNFTLKIRSTKLEDSAMYFCASSGGGTEAFFGQGTRLTVV.

This clone was detected only once. The CDR3 bases are TGCAGCGTTGAAGTATCCCGGACCGAAGATCAGCCCCAGCATTTT. It encodes CSVEVSRTEDQPQHF. V and J are TRBV29-1 and TRBJ1-5; D remains unclear. The CDR3 extends over 15 amino acids. Trimming took 1 base from V and 5 from J, leaving 15 bases between them. The germline V gene encodes CDR1 SQVTM and CDR2 ANQGSEA.

This chain uses TRBV5-1 with TRBJ2-3; 9 bases are a match to TRBD2. CDR1 and CDR2 from the germline V gene are SGHRS and YFSETQ. Unmatched junction bases numbered 4, after V lost 0 bases and J lost 5 bases. The CDR3 length is 15 residues. The CDR3, as DNA: TGCGCCAGCAGCTTGGTAGCGGGAGATCGAGATACGCAGTATTTT. Amino acids: CASSLVAGDRDTQYF.

V gene TRBV5-1 combines with J gene TRBJ1-1; 7 bases match TRBD1. Per germline, CDR1 SGHRS and CDR2 YFSETQ. With 4 bases clipped from V and 0 bases from J, the junction kept 12 bases outside the gene matches. There are 17 residues in the CDR3. In nucleotides, the CDR3 is TGCGCCAGCAGCGCCCACGAGGGGGCAGGCATGAACACTGAAGCTTTCTTT. Translated, it gives CASSAHEGAGMNTEAFF. The full variable domain, its missing parts supplied by reference TRBV5-1 and TRBJ1-1, is KAGVTQTPRYLIKTRGQQVTLSCSPISGHRSVSWYQQTPGQGLQFLFEYFSETQRNKGNFPGRFSGRQFSNSRSEMNVSTLELGDSALYLCASSAHEGAGMNTEAFFGQGTRLTVV.

This chain connects TRBV19 to TRBJ2-4, with D uncertain. CDR3 length: 13 residues. The germline V gene encodes CDR1 LNHDA and CDR2 SQIVND (reference sequence). Trimming took 8 bases from V and 5 from J, leaving 13 bases between them. CDR3 DNA: TGTGCCAGTGCCCTTGGCGGTCAAAACATTCAGTACTTC. Encoded protein: CASALGGQNIQYF.

The genes are TRBV6-5 and TRBJ1-5, with TRBD1 matching 8 bases. Trimming at V came to 6 bases and at J to 6 bases, leaving 7 bases not matched to a gene. This CDR3 has 14 amino acids. CDR1 is MNHEY, CDR2 SVGAGI, per germline. The chain's CDR3 is CASSPTGGVQPQHF. The CDR3 coding sequence is TGTGCCAGCAGCCCCACAGGGGGGGTTCAGCCCCAGCATTTT.

Comment on this clone: Relative to the germline gene, one junction end is altered; a read error may explain this. The V call is TRBV28, the J call TRBJ2-7, with no clear D. The germline CDR1 and CDR2 sequences are MDHEN and SYDVKM. This CDR3 comprises 14 residues. CDR3 loop: CASSFGVYSHEQYF. CDR3 DNA: TGTGCCAGCAGTTTTGGGGTCTACTCCCACGAGCAGTACTTC.

Remarks on this clone: Other DNA sequences in the same sample also yield this CDR3. The CDR3 sequence: CASSPGSNYGYTF. The CDR3 nucleotides are TGTGCCAGCTCACCCGGCAGCAACTATGGCTACACCTTC. The J gene is TRBJ1-2, the V gene TRBV18; D not certain. Germline V CDR1 and CDR2: KGHSH, LQKENI. The CDR3 length is 13 residues. V lost 3 bases and J 2 bases, leaving 7 bases between the germline ends.

The V call is TRBV30, the J call TRBJ2-5, with TRBD2 as a possible D gene (6 bases). V was shortened by 2 bases and J by 2 bases, with 15 bases between the two germline ends. The length of the CDR3 is 15 residues. CDR1 GTSNPN and CDR2 SVGIG come from the germline V gene (reference sequence). The CDR3 reads CAWSRPGLTQETQYF. The CDR3 DNA reads TGTGCCTGGAGTCGTCCGGGACTGACTCAAGAGACCCAGTACTTC.

This clone appeared once. Different DNA sequences within this sample yield the same CDR3. V gene TRBV11-2 combines with J gene TRBJ2-2; D not resolved. CDR1 and CDR2 (germline): SGHAT, FQNNGV. This CDR3 has 11 residues. V was clipped by 5 bases and J by 6 bases, with 4 bases between them. DNA of the CDR3: TGTGCCAGCAGCCCCTCCGGGGAGCTGTTTTTT. Translated, it gives CASSPSGELFF.

The chain couples TRBV5-4 to TRBJ2-1, with D uncertain. Germline CDR1 reads SGHNT; CDR2 reads YYREEE (reference sequence). The germline V and J ends were trimmed by 5 bases and 8 bases, with 11 bases remaining between them. The CDR3 sequence is 12 residues long. The CDR3 sequence is CASSPYEHEQFF. CDR3 bases: TGTGCCAGCAGTCCCTACGAACATGAGCAGTTCTTC.

V and J are TRBV5-1 and TRBJ2-3, with D maybe TRBD2 (5 bases). Germline values: CDR1 SGHRS, CDR2 YFSETQ. The CDR3 totals 13 residues. V lost 6 bases and J lost 3, with 11 bases in between. This chain's CDR3 is CASTTLATDTQYF. In DNA, the CDR3 is TGCGCCAGCACAACGCTAGCAACAGATACGCAGTATTTT.

This clone has just one count. The gene calls are TRBV7-9 and TRBJ2-6, with D unresolved. V was trimmed by 6 bases and J by 4 bases, leaving 10 bases between them. Germline-derived CDR1 and CDR2 are SEHNR and FQNEAQ (reference sequence). The CDR3 has 14 amino acids. Here the CDR3 reads CASSYSGGANVLTF. Here the CDR3 DNA reads TGTGCCAGCAGTTACAGTGGAGGGGCCAACGTCCTGACTTTC.

V usage is TRBV12-1 and J usage is TRBJ2-6; TRBD1, as called in the table, went unchecked against the DNA. TRBV12-1 counts as a pseudogene. The CDR3 is made up of 18 amino acids. CDR3 residues: CASSGDTIGQSRANVLTF. DNA of the CDR3: TGTGCCAGCAGCGGAGATACTATAGGACAAAGTCGGGCCAACGTCCTGACTTTC.

The chain joins TRBV5-1 to TRBJ1-2, with a weak D call TRBD1 (5 bases). The CDR3 length is 16 residues. V shed 4 bases and J shed 4 bases, with 20 bases lying between them. CDR1 is SGHRS, CDR2 YFSETQ, per germline. As DNA, the CDR3 is TGCGCCAGCAGCGGCCCCCGGCCGGGGGAAGGCTATGGCTACACCTTC. Translating it yields CASSGPRPGEGYGYTF. Full variable domain (outside the CDR3, taken from reference TRBV5-1 and TRBJ1-2): KAGVTQTPRYLIKTRGQQVTLSCSPISGHRSVSWYQQTPGQGLQFLFEYFSETQRNKGNFPGRFSGRQFSNSRSEMNVSTLELGDSALYLCASSGPRPGEGYGYTFGSGTRLTVV.